The subject of this entry is one T cell receptor (beta chain). The data originate from a study of STAT5B mutations in CD4+ large granular lymphocyte leukemia. Trimming pared 1 base from V and 1 base from J, leaving 10 bases between. The CDR3 extends over 15 amino acids. The germline CDR1 and CDR2 sequences are MNHEY and SVGAGI. Assay used: immunoSEQ multiplex PCR; TCRdb lists only in-frame clones, some missing. The repertoire holds around 32,000 clones, with approximately 79% as singletons. The TCR originated in a human donor in good health. The source material was CD4+ T cells from blood buffy coats. The chain links TRBV6-5 to TRBJ1-1, with D uncertain. DNA for the CDR3: TGTGCCAGCAGTTACTGGGCTAGGAAGAACACTGAAGCTTTCTTT. Translation: CASSYWARKNTEAFF.